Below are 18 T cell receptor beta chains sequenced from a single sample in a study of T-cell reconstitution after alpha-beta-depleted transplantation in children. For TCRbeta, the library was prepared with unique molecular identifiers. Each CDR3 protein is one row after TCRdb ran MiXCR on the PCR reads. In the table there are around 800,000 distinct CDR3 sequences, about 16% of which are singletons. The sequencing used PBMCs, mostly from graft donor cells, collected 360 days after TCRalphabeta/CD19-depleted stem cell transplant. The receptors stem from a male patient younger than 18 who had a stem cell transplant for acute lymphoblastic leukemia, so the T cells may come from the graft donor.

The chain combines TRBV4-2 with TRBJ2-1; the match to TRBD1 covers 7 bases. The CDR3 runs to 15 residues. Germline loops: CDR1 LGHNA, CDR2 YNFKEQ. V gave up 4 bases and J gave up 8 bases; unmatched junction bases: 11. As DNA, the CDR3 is TGTGCCAGCAGCCTACGACAGGGAACAGGGTATGAGCAGTTCTTC. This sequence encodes CASSLRQGTGYEQFF.

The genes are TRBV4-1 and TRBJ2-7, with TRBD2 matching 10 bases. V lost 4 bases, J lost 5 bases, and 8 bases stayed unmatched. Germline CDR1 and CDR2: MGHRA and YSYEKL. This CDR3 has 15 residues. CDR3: CASSRALAGFHEQYF. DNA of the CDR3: TGCGCCAGCAGCCGAGCACTAGCGGGATTCCACGAGCAGTACTTC.

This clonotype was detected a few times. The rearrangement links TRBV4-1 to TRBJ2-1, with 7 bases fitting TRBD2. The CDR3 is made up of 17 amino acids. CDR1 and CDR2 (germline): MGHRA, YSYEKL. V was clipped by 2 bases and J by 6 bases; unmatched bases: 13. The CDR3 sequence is CASSQRKWREGRNEQFF. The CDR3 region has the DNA TGCGCCAGCAGCCAAAGAAAGTGGAGGGAGGGCCGCAATGAGCAGTTCTTC.

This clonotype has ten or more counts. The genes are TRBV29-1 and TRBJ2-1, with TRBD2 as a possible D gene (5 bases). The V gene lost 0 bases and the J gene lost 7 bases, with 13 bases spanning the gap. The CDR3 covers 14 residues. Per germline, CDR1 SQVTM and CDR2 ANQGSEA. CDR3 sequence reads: CSVEDQRRGNEQFF. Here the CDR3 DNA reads TGCAGCGTTGAAGATCAAAGGAGAGGGAATGAGCAGTTCTTC.

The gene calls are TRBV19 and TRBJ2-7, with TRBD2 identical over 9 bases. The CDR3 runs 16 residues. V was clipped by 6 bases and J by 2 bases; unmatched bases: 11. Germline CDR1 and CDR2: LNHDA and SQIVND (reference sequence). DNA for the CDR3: TGTGCCAGTAGCGACCTCGGACTAGCGAAGCCCTACGAGCAGTACTTC. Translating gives CASSDLGLAKPYEQYF.

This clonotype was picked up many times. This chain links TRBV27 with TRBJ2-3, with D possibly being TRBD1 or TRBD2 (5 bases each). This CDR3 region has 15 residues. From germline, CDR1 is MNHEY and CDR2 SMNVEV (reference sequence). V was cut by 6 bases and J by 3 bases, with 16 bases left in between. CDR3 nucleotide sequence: TGTGCCAGCAGACCGGGACCCCCGGGGACAGATACGCAGTATTTT. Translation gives CASRPGPPGTDTQYF.

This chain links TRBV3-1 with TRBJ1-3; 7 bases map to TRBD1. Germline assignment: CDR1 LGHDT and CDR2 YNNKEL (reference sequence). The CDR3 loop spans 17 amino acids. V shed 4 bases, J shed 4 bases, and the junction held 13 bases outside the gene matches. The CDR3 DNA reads TGTGCCAGCAGCCCCGACAGGGTCTGGGGAAAAGGAAACACCATATATTTT. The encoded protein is CASSPDRVWGKGNTIYF.

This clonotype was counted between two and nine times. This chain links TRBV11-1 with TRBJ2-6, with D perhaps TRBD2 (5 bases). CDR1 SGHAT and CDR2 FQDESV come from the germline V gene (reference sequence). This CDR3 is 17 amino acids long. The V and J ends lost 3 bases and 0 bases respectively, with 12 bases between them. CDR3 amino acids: CASSLHRGISGANVLTF. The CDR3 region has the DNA TGTGCCAGCAGCTTGCATCGGGGTATCTCTGGGGCCAACGTCCTGACTTTC.

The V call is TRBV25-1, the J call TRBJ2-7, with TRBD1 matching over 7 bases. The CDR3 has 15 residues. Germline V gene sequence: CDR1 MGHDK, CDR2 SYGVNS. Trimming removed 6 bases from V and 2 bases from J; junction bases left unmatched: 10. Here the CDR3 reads CASSRQGETPYEQYF. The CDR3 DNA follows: TGTGCCAGCAGCCGACAGGGAGAGACCCCCTACGAGCAGTACTTC.

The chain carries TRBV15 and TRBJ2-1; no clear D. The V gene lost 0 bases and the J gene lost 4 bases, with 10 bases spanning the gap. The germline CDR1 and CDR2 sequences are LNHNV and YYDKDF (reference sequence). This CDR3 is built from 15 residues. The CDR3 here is CATSRDRNAYNEQFF. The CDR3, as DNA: TGTGCCACCAGCAGAGATAGAAACGCGTACAATGAGCAGTTCTTC.

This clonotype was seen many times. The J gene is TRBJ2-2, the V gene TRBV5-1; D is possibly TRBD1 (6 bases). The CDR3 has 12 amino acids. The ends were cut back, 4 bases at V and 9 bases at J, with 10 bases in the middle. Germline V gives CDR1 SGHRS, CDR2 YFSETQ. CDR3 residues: CASSQGQRELFF. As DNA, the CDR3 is TGCGCCAGCAGCCAAGGACAGAGGGAGCTGTTTTTT. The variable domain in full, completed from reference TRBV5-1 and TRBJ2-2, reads KAGVTQTPRYLIKTRGQQVTLSCSPISGHRSVSWYQQTPGQGLQFLFEYFSETQRNKGNFPGRFSGRQFSNSRSEMNVSTLELGDSALYLCASSQGQRELFFGEGSRLTVL.

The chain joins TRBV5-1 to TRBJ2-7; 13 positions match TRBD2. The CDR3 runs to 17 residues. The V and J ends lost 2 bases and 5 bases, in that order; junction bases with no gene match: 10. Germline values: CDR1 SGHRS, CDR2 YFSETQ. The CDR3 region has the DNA TGCGCCAGCAGCTTTCTGGGGACTAGCGGGACCGTACACGAGCAGTACTTC. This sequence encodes CASSFLGTSGTVHEQYF.

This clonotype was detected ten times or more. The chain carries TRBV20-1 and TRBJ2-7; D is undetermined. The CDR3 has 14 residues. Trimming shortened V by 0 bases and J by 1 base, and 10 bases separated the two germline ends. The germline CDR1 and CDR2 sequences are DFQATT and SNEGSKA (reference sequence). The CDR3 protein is CSARERFASYEQYF. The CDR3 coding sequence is TGCAGTGCTAGAGAGAGGTTTGCGTCCTACGAGCAGTACTTC.

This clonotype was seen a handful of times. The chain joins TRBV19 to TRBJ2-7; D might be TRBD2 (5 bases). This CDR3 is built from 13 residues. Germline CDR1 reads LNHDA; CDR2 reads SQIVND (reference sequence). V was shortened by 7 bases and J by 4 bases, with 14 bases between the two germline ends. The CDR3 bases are TGTGCCAGTAAGACCAGCGGTACTTACGAGCAGTACTTC. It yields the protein CASKTSGTYEQYF.

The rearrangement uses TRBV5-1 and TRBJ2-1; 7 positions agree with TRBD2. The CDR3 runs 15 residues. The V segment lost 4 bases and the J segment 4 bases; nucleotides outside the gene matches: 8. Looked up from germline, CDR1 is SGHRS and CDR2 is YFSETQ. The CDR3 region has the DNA TGCGCCAGCAGCCCGACTAGCTGGGGGTACAATGAGCAGTTCTTC. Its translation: CASSPTSWGYNEQFF. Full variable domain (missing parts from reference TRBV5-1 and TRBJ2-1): KAGVTQTPRYLIKTRGQQVTLSCSPISGHRSVSWYQQTPGQGLQFLFEYFSETQRNKGNFPGRFSGRQFSNSRSEMNVSTLELGDSALYLCASSPTSWGYNEQFFGPGTRLTVL.

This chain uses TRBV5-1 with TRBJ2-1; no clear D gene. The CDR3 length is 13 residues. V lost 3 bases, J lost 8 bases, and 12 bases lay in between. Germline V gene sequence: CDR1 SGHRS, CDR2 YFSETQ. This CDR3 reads CASSSPTGYEQFF. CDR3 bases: TGCGCCAGCAGCTCCCCGACCGGTTATGAGCAGTTCTTC.

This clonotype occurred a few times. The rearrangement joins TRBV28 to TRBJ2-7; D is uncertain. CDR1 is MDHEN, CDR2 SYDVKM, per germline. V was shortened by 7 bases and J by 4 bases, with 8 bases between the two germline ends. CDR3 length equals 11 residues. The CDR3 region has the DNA TGTGCCAGCAAAACGGTTTACGAGCAGTACTTC. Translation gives CASKTVYEQYF.

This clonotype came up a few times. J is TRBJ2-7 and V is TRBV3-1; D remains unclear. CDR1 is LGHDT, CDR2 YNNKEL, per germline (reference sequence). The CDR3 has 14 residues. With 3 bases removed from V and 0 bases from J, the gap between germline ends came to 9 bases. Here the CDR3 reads CASSQLANSYEQYF. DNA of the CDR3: TGTGCCAGCAGCCAGCTGGCAAACTCCTACGAGCAGTACTTC.